These 8 T cell receptor beta chains originate from one sample sequenced in a study of T cell clonality in common variable immunodeficiency. Sequencing was performed with immunoSEQ multiplex PCR; in TCRdb, only in-frame clones are kept and a portion is missing. Observed in the sample are roughly 50,000 clones, none of them singletons. Material for sequencing was peripheral blood mononuclear cells. These receptors all come from a person aged 18 to 70 in good health.

This clone was counted ten times or more. The read terminates 3 residues before the CDR3 end, so the remaining end is supplied by the germline J gene. The gene calls are TRBV10-3 and TRBJ2-5, with D tentatively TRBD1 (5 bases). The CDR3 is made up of 13 amino acids. CDR1 is ENHRY and CDR2 is SYGVKD in the germline V gene. Trimming cost V 8 bases and J 4 bases, with 14 bases left between them. CDR3 bases read: TGTGCCATCCGCTCCAGGGTAGCAGAGACC. Its translation is CAIRSRVAET. The whole CDR3 region reads CAIRSRVAETQYF.

In this sample, this clone turned up many times. The missing CDR3 end, 3 residues past where the read stops, is filled in from the germline J gene. J is TRBJ2-1 and V is TRBV7-6, with 11 nucleotides matching TRBD1. CDR3 length: 18 residues. The ends lost 5 bases at V and 0 bases at J; junction bases unmatched: 9. CDR1 and CDR2 from the germline V gene are SGHVS and FNYEAQ. This CDR3 reads CASSLRAGTGGSYNEQFF. Partial CDR3 DNA: TGTGCCAGCAGCCTGAGAGCCGGGACAGGGGGCTCCTACAATGAG. The full variable domain, completed using reference TRBV7-6 and TRBJ2-1, is GAGVSQSPRYKVTKRGQDVALRCDPISGHVSLYWYRQALGQGPEFLTYFNYEAQQDKSGLPNDRFSAERPEGSISTLTIQRTEQRDSAMYRCASSLRAGTGGSYNEQFFGPGTRLTVL.

This clone was seen many times. The CDR3 end is not reached by the read, which stops 3 residues before it; the germline J gene fills it in. The genes are TRBV6-2 or TRBV6-3 and TRBJ1-2, with D possibly matching TRBD1 (6 bases). CDR1 is MNHEY, CDR2 SVGEGT, per germline. The CDR3 totals 16 residues. Trimming removed 6 bases from V and 1 base from J, with 18 bases in between. The CDR3: CASRDSRDTLNYGYTF. The covered CDR3 bases are TGTGCCAGCAGGGATAGCCGGGACACCCTTAACTATGGC.

As concerns this clone: With the read ending 3 residues before the CDR3 end, the germline J gene is used to fill in that end. The chain employs TRBV2 and TRBJ2-7; 9 bases agree with TRBD2. V was clipped by 7 bases and J by 0 bases; unmatched bases: 10. Germline V gene data show CDR1 as SNHLY and CDR2 as FYNNEI. The CDR3 totals 16 residues. The sequenced part of the CDR3 DNA is TGTGCCAGCACCCAGACGACTAGCGGATACTCCTACGAG. It specifies CASTQTTSGYSYE. Given in full, the CDR3 is CASTQTTSGYSYEQYF.

A note on this clone: One junction end does not reproduce the germline sequence, and a read error may be involved. From the germline J gene comes the end of the CDR3, since the read stops 3 residues before it. Distinct nucleotide sequences in the sample also encode this CDR3. The rearrangement uses TRBV7-6 and TRBJ1-3; weak D call: TRBD1 (6 bases). The CDR3 length is 18 residues. Per the germline V gene, CDR1 is SGHVS and CDR2 is FNYEAQ. CDR3 DNA, as far as it was read: TGTGCCAGCAGCTTAGCGCCACAGGGCCAAAGCTCTGGAAACACA. Its translation is CASSLAPQGQSSGNT. The whole CDR3 reads CASSLAPQGQSSGNTIYF.

This clone was seen repeatedly, ten times or more. The CDR3 goes on 3 residues after the read ends, and that part is filled in from the germline J gene. J is TRBJ2-7 and V is TRBV4-1, with 7 nucleotides matching TRBD2. This CDR3 is built from 14 residues. CDR1 MGHRA and CDR2 YSYEKL come from the germline V gene. V dropped 3 bases and J dropped 0; count of bases not matched to a gene: 2. This CDR3 is CASSQQRDSYEQYF. The sequenced part of the CDR3 DNA is TGCGCCAGCAGCCAGCAGCGGGACTCCTACGAG.

This clone was observed at least ten times. The missing CDR3 end, 3 residues past where the read stops, is filled in from the germline J gene. This chain joins TRBV5-1 and TRBJ2-7, with 9 bases aligning to TRBD1. CDR1 and CDR2 (germline): SGHRS, YFSETQ. This CDR3 region has 14 residues. Trimming removed 4 bases from V and 2 bases from J; junction bases left unmatched: 4. CDR3 DNA (partial): TGCGCCAGCAGCCCTGGACAGGGGCCCTACGAG. It specifies CASSPGQGPYE. In full, the CDR3 reads CASSPGQGPYEQYF.

Only a few counts were recorded for this clone. The read terminates 3 residues before the CDR3 end, so the remaining end is supplied by the germline J gene. The J gene is TRBJ1-3, the V gene TRBV20-1; no reliable D call. The CDR3 length is 15 residues. Looked up from germline, CDR1 is DFQATT and CDR2 is SNEGSKA (reference sequence). V dropped 1 base and J dropped 0 bases, with 10 bases sitting between them. The CDR3 loop is CSARGTPRSGNTIYF. The sequenced CDR3 bases are TGCAGTGCTAGAGGGACTCCGCGCTCTGGAAACACC.